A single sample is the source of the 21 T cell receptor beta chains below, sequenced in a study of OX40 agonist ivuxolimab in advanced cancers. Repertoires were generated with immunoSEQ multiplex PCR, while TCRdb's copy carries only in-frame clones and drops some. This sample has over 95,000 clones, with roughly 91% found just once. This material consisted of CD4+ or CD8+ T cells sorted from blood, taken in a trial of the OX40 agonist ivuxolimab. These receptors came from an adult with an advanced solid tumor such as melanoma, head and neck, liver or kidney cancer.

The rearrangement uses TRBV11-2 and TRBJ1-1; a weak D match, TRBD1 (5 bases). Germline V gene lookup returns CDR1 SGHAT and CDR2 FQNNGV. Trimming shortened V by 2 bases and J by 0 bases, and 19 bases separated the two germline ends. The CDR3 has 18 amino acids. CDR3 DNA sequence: TGTGCCAGCAGCTTAAGGGTGAGAATAAGGGGAATGAACACTGAAGCTTTCTTT. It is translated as CASSLRVRIRGMNTEAFF.

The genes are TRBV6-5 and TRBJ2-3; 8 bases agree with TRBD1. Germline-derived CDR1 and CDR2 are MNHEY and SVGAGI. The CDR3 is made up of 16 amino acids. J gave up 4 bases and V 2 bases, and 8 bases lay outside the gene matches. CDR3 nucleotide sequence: TGTGCCAGCAGTTACATGGACAGGGCAGATTCAGATACGCAGTATTTT. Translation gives CASSYMDRADSDTQYF.

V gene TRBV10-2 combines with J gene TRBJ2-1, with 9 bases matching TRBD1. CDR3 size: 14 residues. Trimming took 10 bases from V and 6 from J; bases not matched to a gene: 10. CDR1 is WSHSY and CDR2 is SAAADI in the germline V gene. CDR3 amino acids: CATIPGTGINEQFF. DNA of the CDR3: TGCGCCACCATTCCCGGGACAGGGATCAATGAGCAGTTCTTC.

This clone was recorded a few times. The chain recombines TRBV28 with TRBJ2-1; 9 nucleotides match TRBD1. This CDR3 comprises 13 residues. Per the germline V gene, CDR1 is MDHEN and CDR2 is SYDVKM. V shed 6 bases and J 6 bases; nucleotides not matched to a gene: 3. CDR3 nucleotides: TGTGCCAGCAGCATGGGACAGGGCAATGAGCAGTTCTTC. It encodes CASSMGQGNEQFF.

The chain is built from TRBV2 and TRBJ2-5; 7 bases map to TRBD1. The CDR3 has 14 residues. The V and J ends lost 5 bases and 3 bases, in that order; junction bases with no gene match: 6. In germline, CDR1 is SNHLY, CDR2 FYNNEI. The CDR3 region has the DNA TGTGCCAGCAGTTACTTGACAGGGAAAGAGACCCAGTACTTC. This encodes CASSYLTGKETQYF.

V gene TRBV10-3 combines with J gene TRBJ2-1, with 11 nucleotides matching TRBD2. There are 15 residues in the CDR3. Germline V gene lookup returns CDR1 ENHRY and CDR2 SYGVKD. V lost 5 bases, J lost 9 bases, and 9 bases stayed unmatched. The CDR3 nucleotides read TGTGCCATCAGTACGGGGACTAGCGGTGTCGGTGAGCAGTTCTTC. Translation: CAISTGTSGVGEQFF.

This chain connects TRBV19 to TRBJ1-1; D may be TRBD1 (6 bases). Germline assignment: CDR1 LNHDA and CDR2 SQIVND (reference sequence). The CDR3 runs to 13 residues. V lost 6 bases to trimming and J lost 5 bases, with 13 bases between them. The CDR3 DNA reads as TGTGCCAGTAGGGACAGTGGATTTACTGAAGCTTTCTTT. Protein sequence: CASRDSGFTEAFF.

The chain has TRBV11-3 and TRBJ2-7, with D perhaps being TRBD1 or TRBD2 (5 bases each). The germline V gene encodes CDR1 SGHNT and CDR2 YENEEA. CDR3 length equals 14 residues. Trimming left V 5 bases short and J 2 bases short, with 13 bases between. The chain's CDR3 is CASSVGDGPYEQYF. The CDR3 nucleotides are TGTGCCAGCAGCGTGGGGGACGGACCCTACGAGCAGTACTTC.

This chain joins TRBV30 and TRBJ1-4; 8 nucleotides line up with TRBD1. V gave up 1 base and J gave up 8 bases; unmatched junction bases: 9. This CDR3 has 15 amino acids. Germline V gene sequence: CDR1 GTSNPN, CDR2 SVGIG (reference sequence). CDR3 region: CAWSEGTGSREKLFF. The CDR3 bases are TGTGCCTGGAGTGAAGGGACAGGTAGTCGCGAAAAACTGTTTTTT. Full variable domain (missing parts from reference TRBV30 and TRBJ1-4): SQTIHQWPATLVQPVGSPLSLECTVEGTSNPNLYWYRQAAGRGLQLLFYSVGIGQISSEVPQNLSASRPQDRQFILSSKKLLLSDSGFYLCAWSEGTGSREKLFFGSGTQLSVL.

CDR3 DNA: TGCGCCAGCAGGGGTAGCGGGAGTTCTCTCTTCGAGCAGTACTTC. Residues: CASRGSGSSLFEQYF. The chain has TRBV5-1 and TRBJ2-7, with 9 positions matching TRBD2. Germline V gene lookup returns CDR1 SGHRS and CDR2 YFSETQ. V dropped 5 bases and J dropped 6; count of bases not matched to a gene: 12. This CDR3 spans 15 amino acids.

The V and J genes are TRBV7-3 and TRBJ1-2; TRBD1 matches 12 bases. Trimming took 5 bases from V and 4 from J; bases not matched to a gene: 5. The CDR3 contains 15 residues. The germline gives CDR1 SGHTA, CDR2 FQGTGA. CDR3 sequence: CASSPGTGGSYGYTF. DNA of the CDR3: TGTGCCAGCAGCCCGGGGACAGGGGGCAGCTATGGCTACACCTTC.

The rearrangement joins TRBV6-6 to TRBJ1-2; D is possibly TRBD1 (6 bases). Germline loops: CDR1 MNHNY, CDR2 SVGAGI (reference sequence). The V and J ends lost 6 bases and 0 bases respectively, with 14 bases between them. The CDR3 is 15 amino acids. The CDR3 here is CASRSGQGSNYGYTF. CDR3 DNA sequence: TGTGCCAGCAGATCAGGTCAGGGGTCTAACTATGGCTACACCTTC.

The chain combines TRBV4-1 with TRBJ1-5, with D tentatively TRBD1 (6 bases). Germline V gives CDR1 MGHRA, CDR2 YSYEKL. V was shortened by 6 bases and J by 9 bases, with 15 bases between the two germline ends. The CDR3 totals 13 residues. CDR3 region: CASRPSQGGPQHF. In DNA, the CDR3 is TGCGCCAGCAGACCTTCACAGGGAGGGCCCCAGCATTTT.

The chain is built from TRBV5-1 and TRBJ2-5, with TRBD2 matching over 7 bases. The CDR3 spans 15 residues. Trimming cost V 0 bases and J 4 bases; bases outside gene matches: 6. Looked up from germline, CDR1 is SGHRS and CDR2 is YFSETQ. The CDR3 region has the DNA TGCGCCAGCAGCTTGGGGACTAGTGACACAGAGACCCAGTACTTC. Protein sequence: CASSLGTSDTETQYF.

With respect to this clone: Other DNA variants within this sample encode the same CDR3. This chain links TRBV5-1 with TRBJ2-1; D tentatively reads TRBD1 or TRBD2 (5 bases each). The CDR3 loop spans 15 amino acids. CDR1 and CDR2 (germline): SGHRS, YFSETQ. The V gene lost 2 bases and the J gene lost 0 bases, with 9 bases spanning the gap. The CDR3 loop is CASSFGASSYNEQFF. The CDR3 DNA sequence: TGCGCCAGCAGCTTCGGGGCTAGCTCCTACAATGAGCAGTTCTTC. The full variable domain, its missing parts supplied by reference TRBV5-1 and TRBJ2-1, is KAGVTQTPRYLIKTRGQQVTLSCSPISGHRSVSWYQQTPGQGLQFLFEYFSETQRNKGNFPGRFSGRQFSNSRSEMNVSTLELGDSALYLCASSFGASSYNEQFFGPGTRLTVL.

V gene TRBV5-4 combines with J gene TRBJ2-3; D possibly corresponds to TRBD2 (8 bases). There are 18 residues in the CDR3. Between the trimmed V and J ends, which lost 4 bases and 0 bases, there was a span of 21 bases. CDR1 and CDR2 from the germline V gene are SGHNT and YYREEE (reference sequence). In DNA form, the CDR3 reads TGTGCCAGCAGCATGAGGGGGCTAGCGGGTTCTAGCACAGATACGCAGTATTTT. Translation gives CASSMRGLAGSSTDTQYF.

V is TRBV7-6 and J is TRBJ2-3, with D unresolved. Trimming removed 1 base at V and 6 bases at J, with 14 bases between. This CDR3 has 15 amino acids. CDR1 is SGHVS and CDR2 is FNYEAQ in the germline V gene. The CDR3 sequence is CASSLGTPAGDTQYF. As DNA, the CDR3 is TGTGCCAGCAGCTTAGGTACTCCCGCCGGGGATACGCAGTATTTT. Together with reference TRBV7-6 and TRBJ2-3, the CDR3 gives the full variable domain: GAGVSQSPRYKVTKRGQDVALRCDPISGHVSLYWYRQALGQGPEFLTYFNYEAQQDKSGLPNDRFSAERPEGSISTLTIQRTEQRDSAMYRCASSLGTPAGDTQYFGPGTRLTVL.

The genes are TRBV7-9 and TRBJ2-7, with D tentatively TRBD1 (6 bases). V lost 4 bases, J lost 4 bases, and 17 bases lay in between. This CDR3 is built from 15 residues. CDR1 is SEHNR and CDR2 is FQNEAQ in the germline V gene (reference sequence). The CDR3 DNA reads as TGTGCCAGCAGCTCCCTACAGGGTAGCCGGTACGAGCAGTACTTC. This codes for CASSSLQGSRYEQYF.

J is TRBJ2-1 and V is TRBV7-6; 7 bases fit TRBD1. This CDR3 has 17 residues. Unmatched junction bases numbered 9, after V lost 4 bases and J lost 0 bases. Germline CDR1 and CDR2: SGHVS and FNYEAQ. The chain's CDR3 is CASSSSTGRGSYNEQFF. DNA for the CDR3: TGTGCCAGCAGCTCATCGACAGGGCGTGGCTCCTACAATGAGCAGTTCTTC.

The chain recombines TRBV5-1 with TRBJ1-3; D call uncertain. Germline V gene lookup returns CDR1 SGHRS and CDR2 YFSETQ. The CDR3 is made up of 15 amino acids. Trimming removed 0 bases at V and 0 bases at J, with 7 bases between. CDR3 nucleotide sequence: TGCGCCAGCAGCTTGGACGCCAGCTCTGGAAACACCATATATTTT. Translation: CASSLDASSGNTIYF.

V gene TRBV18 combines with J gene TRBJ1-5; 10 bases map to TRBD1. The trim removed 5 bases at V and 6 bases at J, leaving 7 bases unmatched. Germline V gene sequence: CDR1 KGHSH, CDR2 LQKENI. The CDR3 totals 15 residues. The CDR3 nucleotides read TGTGCCAGCTCAGATGGACAGGGGGTAGGTCAGCCCCAGCATTTT. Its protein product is CASSDGQGVGQPQHF.